The entry that follows covers one TCR beta chain sequence. Its antigen is unknown. Base qualities are not at hand, and no much larger clone is one base apart. For TCRbeta CDR3 sequencing, genomic DNA from the sorted cells was extracted using the QIAGEN DNeasy Blood and Tissue Kit. Through immunoSEQ, high-throughput TCRbeta CDR3 sequencing was done commercially, including PCR amplification with internal controls and bias correction. The paper's processing steps were these. Unique productive TCRbeta sequences were defined by CDR3 nucleotide sequence when primers matched and otherwise by CDR3 amino acid sequence together with Vbeta and Jbeta genes. As a correction for sorting error, sequences shared between sorted populations at a frequency ratio of 2:1 or less were discarded, and the remaining shared sequences were assigned to the higher population. A sequence counted as donor-reactive if, in CFSE-low cells, the sequence had a frequency of at least 0.01% and was expanded at least 5-fold compared with unstimulated cells. Repertoire divergence was quantified by Jensen-Shannon divergence using the top 100 TCRbeta sequences ranked by frequency. When a sample had multiple sequencing runs, each run was corrected for sorting error separately and the runs were then pooled. In its TCRdb copy, this immuneACCESS table keeps in-frame sequences only and misses some clones. Where compared with another copy, unresolved V genes explain less than half of these, and the others have no known cause. V, J and clone size were drawn from that table, and D and trimming were deduced from the DNA. Here the sample has tens of thousands of clones; roughly 93% occur a single time. The ten largest clonotypes hold roughly 1.7% of the sample.

Between the V and J ends, shortened by 2 bases and 2 bases respectively, the junction contains 18 bases. Based on the germline V gene, the CDR1 and CDR2 sequences are MDHEN and SYDVKM. The CDR3, cysteine through phenylalanine, is 17 amino acids long. Kept here is only the CDR3 DNA, which spans 51 bases and is read in frame from base 1. This specimen comes from a study of Tregs in tolerant kidney transplant recipients (dated by TCRdb to about 2019). Context from the whole study: TCRbeta sequencing was used in the study to identify donor-specific regulatory T cells before combined kidney and bone marrow transplantation, and the identified cells were then tracked after transplant.

Points the paper makes about the study in general: Although technical replication error seemed to be minimal, the question of biological reproducibility was not addressed directly. For some patients the PCR primers changed over time, which made it impossible to compare the samples from those patients at the nucleotide level. Expanding Tregs with activated donor B cells appeared to identify the most biologically relevant and donor-specific TCRbeta repertoire. The study was constrained by small patient numbers, and validation of the findings is required in larger populations and under other immunosuppression protocols. In tolerant patients, donor-specific Tregs expanded more than Tregs overall, which suggests antigen-driven rather than nonspecific expansion.

The transplants used related donors with nonmyeloablative bone marrow transplantation, and mixed chimerism in the human trials was transient. Unstimulated Tregs (CD4+CD25+CD127-), CD4+ non-Tregs (CD4+CD25-), CD4 and CD8 cells were FACS-sorted from thawed PBMCs. A few combined kidney and bone marrow transplant recipients from the ITN036ST trial were included as patients, and samples were available only from these trial subjects. Healthy control blood was processed to PBMCs with a Ficoll density gradient and then cryopreserved, whereas patient PBMCs were collected both before and after transplant. The starting material was CD4+ T cells from blood (PBMCs), obtained 12 months after the transplant. This receptor was obtained from a human patient who received a combined kidney and bone marrow transplant. Some T cells may have been brought in with the graft after a transplant. The receptor chain draws on TRBV28 and TRBJ1-1, with TRBD1 as a weak D call on 6 bases. The CDR3 here reads CASSLPPPTGHNTEAFF. The DNA is TGTGCCAGCAGTTTACCCCCCCCCACAGGGCATAACACTGAAGCTTTCTTT.